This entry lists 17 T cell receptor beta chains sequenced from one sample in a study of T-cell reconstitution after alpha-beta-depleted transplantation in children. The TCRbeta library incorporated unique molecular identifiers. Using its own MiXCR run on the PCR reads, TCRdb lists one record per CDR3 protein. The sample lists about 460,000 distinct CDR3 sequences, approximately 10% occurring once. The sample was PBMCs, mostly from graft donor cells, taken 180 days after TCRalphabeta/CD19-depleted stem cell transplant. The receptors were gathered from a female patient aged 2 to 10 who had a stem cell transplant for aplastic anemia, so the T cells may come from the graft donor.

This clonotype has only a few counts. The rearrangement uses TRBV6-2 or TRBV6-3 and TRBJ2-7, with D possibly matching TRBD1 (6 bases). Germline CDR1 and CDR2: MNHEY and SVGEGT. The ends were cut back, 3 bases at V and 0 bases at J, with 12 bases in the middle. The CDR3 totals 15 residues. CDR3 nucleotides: TGTGCCAGCAGTTATGGCTTGGACAGCTCCTACGAGCAGTACTTC. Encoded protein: CASSYGLDSSYEQYF.

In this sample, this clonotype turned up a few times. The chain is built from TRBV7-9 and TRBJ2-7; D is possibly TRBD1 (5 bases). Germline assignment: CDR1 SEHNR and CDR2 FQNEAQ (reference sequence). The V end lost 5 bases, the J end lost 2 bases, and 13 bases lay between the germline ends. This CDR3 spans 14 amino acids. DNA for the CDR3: TGTGCCAGCAGCAGACCAGACAGACCCTACGAGCAGTACTTC. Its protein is CASSRPDRPYEQYF.

The CDR3 loop reads CASSLHRGQASGYTF. CDR3 nucleotide sequence: TGTGCCAGCAGCTTGCATAGGGGACAGGCGAGTGGCTACACCTTC. V and J are TRBV7-9 and TRBJ1-2; 8 positions match TRBD1. Germline trimming cut 3 bases from V and 7 bases from J; bases unmatched to any gene: 10. The CDR3 covers 15 residues. The germline CDR1 and CDR2 sequences are SEHNR and FQNEAQ (reference sequence).

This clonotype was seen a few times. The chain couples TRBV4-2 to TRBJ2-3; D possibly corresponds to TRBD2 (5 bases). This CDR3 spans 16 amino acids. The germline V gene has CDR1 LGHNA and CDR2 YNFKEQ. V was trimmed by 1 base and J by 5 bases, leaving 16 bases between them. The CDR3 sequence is CASSQAQGPAGDTQYF. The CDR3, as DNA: TGTGCCAGCAGCCAAGCCCAAGGCCCGGCGGGAGATACGCAGTATTTT.

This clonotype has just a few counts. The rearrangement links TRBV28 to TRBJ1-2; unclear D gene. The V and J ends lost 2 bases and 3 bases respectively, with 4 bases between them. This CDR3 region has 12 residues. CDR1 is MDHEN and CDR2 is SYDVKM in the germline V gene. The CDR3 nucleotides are TGTGCCAGCAGTTTACAGCACTATGGCTACACCTTC. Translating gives CASSLQHYGYTF.

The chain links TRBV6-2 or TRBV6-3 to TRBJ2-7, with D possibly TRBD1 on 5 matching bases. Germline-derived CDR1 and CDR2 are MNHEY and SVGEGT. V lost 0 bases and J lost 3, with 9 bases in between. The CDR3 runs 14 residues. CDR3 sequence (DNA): TGTGCCAGCAGTTACTCAGGGGTCCTCTACGAGCAGTACTTC. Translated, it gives CASSYSGVLYEQYF.

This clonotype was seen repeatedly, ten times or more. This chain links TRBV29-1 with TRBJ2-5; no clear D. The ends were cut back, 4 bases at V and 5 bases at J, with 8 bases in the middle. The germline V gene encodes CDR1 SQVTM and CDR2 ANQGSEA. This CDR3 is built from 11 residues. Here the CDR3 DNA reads TGCAGCGTTGGGAGTTGGGAGACCCAGTACTTC. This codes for CSVGSWETQYF.

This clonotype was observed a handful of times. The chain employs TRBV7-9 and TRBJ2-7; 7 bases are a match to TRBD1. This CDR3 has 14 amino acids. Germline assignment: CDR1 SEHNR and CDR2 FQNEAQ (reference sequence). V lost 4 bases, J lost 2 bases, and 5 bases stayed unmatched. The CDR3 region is CASSWSGTAYEQYV. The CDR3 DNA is TGTGCCAGCAGCTGGTCCGGGACAGCCTACGAGCAGTACGTC.

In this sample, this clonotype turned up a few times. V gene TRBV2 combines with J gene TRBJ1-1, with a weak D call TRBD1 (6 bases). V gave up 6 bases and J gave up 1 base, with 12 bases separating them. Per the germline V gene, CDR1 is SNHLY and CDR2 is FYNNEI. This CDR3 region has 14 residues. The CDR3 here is CASSSRGANTEAFF. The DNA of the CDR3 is TGTGCCAGCAGCTCCCGGGGGGCGAACACTGAAGCTTTCTTT.

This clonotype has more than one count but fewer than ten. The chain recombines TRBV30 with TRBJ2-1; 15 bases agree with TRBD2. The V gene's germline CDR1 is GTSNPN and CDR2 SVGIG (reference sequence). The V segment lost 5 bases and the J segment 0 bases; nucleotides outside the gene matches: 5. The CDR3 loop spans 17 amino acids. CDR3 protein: CAWSGTSGRFSYNEQFF. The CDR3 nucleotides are TGTGCCTGGTCCGGGACTAGCGGGAGGTTCTCCTACAATGAGCAGTTCTTC.

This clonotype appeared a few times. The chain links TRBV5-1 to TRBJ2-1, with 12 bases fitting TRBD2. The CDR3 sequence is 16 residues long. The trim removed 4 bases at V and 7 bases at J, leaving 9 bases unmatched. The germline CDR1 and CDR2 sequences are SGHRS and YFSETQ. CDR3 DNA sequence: TGCGCCAGCAGCAAGACCCTAGCGGGAGGGCCAAATGAGCAGTTCTTC. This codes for CASSKTLAGGPNEQFF.

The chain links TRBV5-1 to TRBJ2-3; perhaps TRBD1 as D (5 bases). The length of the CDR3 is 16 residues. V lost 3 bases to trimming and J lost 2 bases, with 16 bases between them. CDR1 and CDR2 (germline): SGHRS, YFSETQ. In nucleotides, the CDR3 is TGCGCCAGCAGCTGGCCCCAGGGTCTTGCCACAGATACGCAGTATTTT. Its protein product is CASSWPQGLATDTQYF.

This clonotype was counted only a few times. CDR3 nucleotide sequence: TGCGCCAGCAGCCAAGATCCAGGGGGCTTTACTGAAGCTTTCTTT. Residues: CASSQDPGGFTEAFF. The chain recombines TRBV4-3 with TRBJ1-1; 8 bases map to TRBD1. Germline CDR1 and CDR2: LGHNA and YSLEER. The CDR3 spans 15 residues. Trimming cost V 0 bases and J 5 bases; bases outside gene matches: 5.

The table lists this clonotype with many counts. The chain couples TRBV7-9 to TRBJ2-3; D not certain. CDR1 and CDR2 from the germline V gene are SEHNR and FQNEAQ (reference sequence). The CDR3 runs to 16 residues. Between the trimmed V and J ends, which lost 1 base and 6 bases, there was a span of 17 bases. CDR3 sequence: CASSLVAFTYPDTQYF. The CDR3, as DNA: TGTGCCAGCAGCTTAGTGGCATTCACCTACCCGGATACGCAGTATTTT.

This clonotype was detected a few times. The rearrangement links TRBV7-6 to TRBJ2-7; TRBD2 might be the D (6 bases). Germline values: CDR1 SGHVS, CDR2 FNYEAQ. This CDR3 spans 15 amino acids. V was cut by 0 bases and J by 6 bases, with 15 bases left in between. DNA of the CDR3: TGTGCCAGCAGCTTAGCGGTGGAGGGGTTTGGCGAGCAGTACGTC. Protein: CASSLAVEGFGEQYV.

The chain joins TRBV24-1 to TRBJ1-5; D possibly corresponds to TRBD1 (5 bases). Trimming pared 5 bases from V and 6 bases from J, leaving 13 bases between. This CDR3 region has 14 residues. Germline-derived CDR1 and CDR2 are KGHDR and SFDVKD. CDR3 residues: CATSGHGAGQPQHF. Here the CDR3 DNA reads TGTGCCACCAGTGGCCATGGGGCGGGTCAGCCCCAGCATTTT.

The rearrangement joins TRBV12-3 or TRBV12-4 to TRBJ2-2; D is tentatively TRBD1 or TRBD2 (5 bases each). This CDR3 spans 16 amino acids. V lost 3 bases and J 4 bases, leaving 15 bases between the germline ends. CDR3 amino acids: CASSFRGYRGTGELFF. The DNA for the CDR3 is TGTGCCAGCAGTTTCCGGGGCTATCGGGGCACCGGGGAGCTGTTTTTT.